Below are 26 T cell receptor beta chains sequenced from a single sample in a study of early T cells in non-severe SARS-CoV-2 infection. From the 5' RACE reads, TCRdb called clonotypes with MiXCR, one entry per CDR3 protein. The sample has 35,000 to 45,000 distinct CDR3 sequences; 5.5% to 7.5% are singletons. Sequenced input: whole blood. Receptors were obtained from an adult who was a healthcare worker with PCR-confirmed SARS-CoV-2 infection or an uninfected control (not recorded which).

This clonotype was seen repeatedly, ten times or more. This sequence joins TRBV10-3 and TRBJ2-3, with 9 positions matching TRBD2. V lost 10 bases, J lost 2 bases, and 7 bases stayed unmatched. Per the germline V gene, CDR1 is ENHRY and CDR2 is SYGVKD. CDR3 length: 14 amino acids. CDR3 DNA: TGTGCCAGCCGACTAGCGGAGAACACAGATACGCAGTATTTT. It encodes CASRLAENTDTQYF.

This clonotype was detected ten times or more. The J gene is TRBJ2-1, the V gene TRBV7-2, with a possible D match to TRBD2 (6 bases). Germline V gene sequence: CDR1 SGHTA, CDR2 FQGNSA. Trimming left V 2 bases short and J 2 bases short, with 10 bases between. The CDR3 consists of 15 residues. The DNA of the CDR3 is TGTGCCAGCAGCTTACGGGGGACCACCTACAATGAGCAGTTCTTC. Residues: CASSLRGTTYNEQFF.

This clonotype was found many times. V usage is TRBV9 and J usage is TRBJ1-3; D is unresolved. V was clipped by 0 bases and J by 2 bases, with 9 bases between them. Germline CDR1 is SGDLS and CDR2 is YYNGEE. The CDR3 has 15 amino acids. The DNA of the CDR3 is TGTGCCAGCAGCGTAGGGGATGCCCCTGGAAACACCATATATTTT. It yields the protein CASSVGDAPGNTIYF.

This clonotype was seen only a few times. The chain links TRBV12-3 or TRBV12-4 to TRBJ1-5; a possible D gene is TRBD1 (5 bases). This CDR3 is built from 14 residues. V was shortened by 7 bases and J by 4 bases, with 14 bases between the two germline ends. CDR3 sequence reads: CASTGGGINQPQHF. In DNA form, the CDR3 reads TGTGCCAGCACAGGCGGGGGGATTAATCAGCCCCAGCATTTT.

This clonotype was seen many times. The chain carries TRBV6-4 and TRBJ2-2; D is tentatively TRBD1 or TRBD2 (6 bases each). Trimming cost V 0 bases and J 3 bases, with 14 bases left between them. Germline CDR1 and CDR2: MRHNA and SNTAGT. The length of the CDR3 is 17 residues. DNA of the CDR3: TGTGCCAGCAGTGACTCGTTTGAGGGGGGCCACACCGGGGAGCTGTTTTTT. Protein: CASSDSFEGGHTGELFF.

This clonotype was detected ten times or more. The rearrangement joins TRBV2 to TRBJ1-2; tentatively, D is TRBD1 (5 bases). CDR3 size: 15 residues. Germline V gene sequence: CDR1 SNHLY, CDR2 FYNNEI. The germline V and J ends were trimmed by 2 bases and 8 bases, with 18 bases remaining between them. The CDR3 DNA follows: TGTGCCAGCAGTGAATCGCAGGGCTCGCGTGGAGGCTACACCTTC. This translates into CASSESQGSRGGYTF.

This clonotype showed up many times. The genes are TRBV30 and TRBJ2-7; D remains unclear. The CDR3 is 17 residues long. The germline V and J ends were trimmed by 0 bases and 2 bases, with 20 bases remaining between them. Per the germline V gene, CDR1 is GTSNPN and CDR2 is SVGIG (reference sequence). CDR3 amino acids: CAWSVRTVPMLAYEQYF. The DNA of the CDR3 is TGTGCCTGGAGTGTGAGGACGGTCCCCATGCTTGCCTACGAGCAGTACTTC.

The chain uses TRBV11-1 and TRBJ2-7, with a weak D call TRBD1 (5 bases). V was clipped by 1 base and J by 4 bases, with 5 bases between them. The CDR3 sequence is 12 residues long. Germline lookup yields CDR1 SGHAT and CDR2 FQDESV (reference sequence). CDR3 sequence reads: CASSLEGYEQYF. The CDR3 DNA is TGTGCCAGCAGCTTAGAGGGGTACGAGCAGTACTTC.

This clonotype has a count of ten or more. This rearrangement joins TRBV20-1 to TRBJ2-5, with 7 bases matching TRBD1. Germline-derived CDR1 and CDR2 are DFQATT and SNEGSKA (reference sequence). V was pared by 0 bases and J by 6 bases, with 7 bases of the junction left unmatched. The CDR3 consists of 14 residues. The DNA of the CDR3 is TGCAGTGCTAGAGAAAACCGACAGGGCCAGACCCAGTACTTC. Its translation: CSARENRQGQTQYF.

This clonotype was seen at least ten times. J is TRBJ1-1 and V is TRBV13, with a tentative D call TRBD1 (5 bases). CDR1 and CDR2 (germline): PRHDT, FYEKMQ (reference sequence). Trimming took off 11 bases at V and 4 bases at J, with 14 bases between the two ends. The CDR3 sequence is 12 residues long. CDR3 nucleotides: TGTGCCGTTTCCGAGGGGAGCACTGAAGCTTTCTTT. This encodes CAVSEGSTEAFF.

There are a few counts of this clonotype. This chain joins TRBV7-8 and TRBJ2-2; 9 bases match TRBD1. V was clipped by 5 bases and J by 7 bases; unmatched bases: 2. The germline V gene encodes CDR1 SGHVS and CDR2 FQNEAQ. CDR3 length equals 13 residues. CDR3 residues: CASSRGQGGELFF. CDR3 bases: TGTGCCAGCAGCCGGGGACAGGGCGGGGAGCTGTTTTTT.

This clonotype has just a few counts. The chain couples TRBV23-1 to TRBJ2-3; no firm D call. Being an ORF, TRBV23-1 has a function that is uncertain. With 0 bases removed from V and 5 bases from J, the gap between germline ends came to 9 bases. This CDR3 comprises 14 residues. CDR3 amino acids: CASSQSGTEDTQYF. CDR3 nucleotides: TGCGCCAGCAGTCAATCGGGTACGGAAGATACGCAGTATTTT.

This clonotype was seen many times. This chain connects TRBV20-1 to TRBJ1-6; tentative D call: TRBD1 (6 bases). V lost 1 base and J 2 bases, leaving 18 bases between the germline ends. The CDR3 loop spans 18 amino acids. Germline assignment: CDR1 DFQATT and CDR2 SNEGSKA (reference sequence). The CDR3 loop reads CSARGVIPGEAYNSPLHF. For the CDR3, the DNA is TGCAGTGCTAGAGGGGTGATACCAGGGGAGGCCTATAATTCACCCCTCCACTTT.

There are a few counts of this clonotype. V usage is TRBV3-1 and J usage is TRBJ1-2; 11 positions agree with TRBD1. This CDR3 spans 12 amino acids. Germline V gene sequence: CDR1 LGHDT, CDR2 YNNKEL (reference sequence). V dropped 5 bases and J dropped 7; count of bases not matched to a gene: 0. The CDR3 coding sequence is TGTGCCAGCAGCGGGACAGGGGGTGGCTACACCTTC. It yields the protein CASSGTGGGYTF.

This clonotype was found many times. The chain recombines TRBV12-3 or TRBV12-4 with TRBJ1-3; no clear D. CDR3 length equals 13 residues. Trimming pared 3 bases from V and 1 base from J, leaving 4 bases between. CDR3 loop: CASSFNSGNTIYF. The CDR3, as DNA: TGTGCCAGCAGTTTTAATTCTGGAAACACCATATATTTT.

This clonotype has at least ten counts. V is TRBV5-6 and J is TRBJ2-6, with D perhaps TRBD1 (6 bases). V lost 4 bases and J 12 bases, leaving 17 bases between the germline ends. The CDR3 is 14 residues long. Germline CDR1 reads SGHDT; CDR2 reads YYEEEE. The DNA of the CDR3 is TGTGCCAGCAGCCCTCCCGCAGGGGAAGCCGTCCTGACTTTC. It yields the protein CASSPPAGEAVLTF.

Comment on this clonotype: This clone may be a read error of a much larger clone one base away. The chain joins TRBV13 to TRBJ1-5; D remains ambiguous. Per the germline V gene, CDR1 is PRHDT and CDR2 is FYEKMQ (reference sequence). The CDR3 sequence is 13 residues long. The CDR3 spells CASSPQGNQPQQF. CDR3 nucleotides: TGTGCCAGCAGCCCCCAAGGCAATCAGCCCCAGCAATTT. Full variable domain (missing parts from reference TRBV13 and TRBJ1-5): AAGVIQSPRHLIKEKRETATLKCYPIPRHDTVYWYQQGPGQDPQFLISFYEKMQSDKGSIPDRFSAQQFSDYHSELNMSSLELGDSALYFCASSPQGNQPQQFGDGTRLSIL.

This clonotype was seen ten or more times. The chain carries TRBV27 and TRBJ2-3; D is uncertain. Germline assignment: CDR1 MNHEY and CDR2 SMNVEV (reference sequence). The V and J ends lost 5 bases and 3 bases respectively, with 18 bases between them. The CDR3 length is 16 residues. CDR3 sequence: CASSPRLRRQTDTQYF. CDR3 nucleotide sequence: TGTGCCAGCAGTCCCCGTCTTAGAAGGCAGACAGATACGCAGTATTTT.

This clonotype was seen many times. The chain links TRBV7-6 to TRBJ2-5; D remains ambiguous. CDR3 length equals 15 residues. Germline CDR1 is SGHVS and CDR2 is FNYEAQ. V dropped 5 bases and J dropped 1 base, with 14 bases sitting between them. The CDR3 sequence is CASSARLGRQETQYF. The DNA of the CDR3 is TGTGCCAGCAGCGCGAGATTAGGACGCCAAGAGACCCAGTACTTC.

The sample holds a few counts of this clonotype. The J gene is TRBJ1-4, the V gene TRBV7-2; TRBD1 aligns across 7 bases. Trimming removed 7 bases from V and 7 bases from J; junction bases left unmatched: 6. Germline V gene data show CDR1 as SGHTA and CDR2 as FQGNSA. CDR3 length: 13 amino acids. DNA for the CDR3: TGTGCCAGCAACAGAGGGGGCGGTGAAAAACTGTTTTTT. Its protein product is CASNRGGGEKLFF. The full variable domain, rest sourced from reference TRBV7-2 and TRBJ1-4, is GAGVSQSPSNKVTEKGKDVELRCDPISGHTALYWYRQSLGQGLEFLIYFQGNSAPDKSGLPSDRFSAERTGGSVSTLTIQRTQQEDSAVYLCASNRGGGEKLFFGSGTQLSVL.

The J gene is TRBJ2-1, the V gene TRBV30; the D is unclear. The germline gives CDR1 GTSNPN, CDR2 SVGIG (reference sequence). The CDR3 is 13 amino acids. Trimming removed 2 bases from V and 4 bases from J, with 9 bases in between. CDR3: CAWSTDIYNEQFF. CDR3 nucleotide sequence: TGTGCCTGGAGTACAGACATATACAATGAGCAGTTCTTC.

This clonotype came up many times. The chain is built from TRBV10-3 and TRBJ2-3, with a possible D match to TRBD1 (6 bases). Trimming shortened V by 3 bases and J by 0 bases, and 7 bases separated the two germline ends. CDR3 length: 14 amino acids. CDR1 ENHRY and CDR2 SYGVKD come from the germline V gene. In nucleotides, the CDR3 is TGTGCCATCAGTGAAGGGGGAAGCACAGATACGCAGTATTTT. Its translation is CAISEGGSTDTQYF.

This clonotype was recorded many times. The chain combines TRBV15 with TRBJ2-7, with D possibly being TRBD1 or TRBD2 (6 bases each). Per the germline V gene, CDR1 is LNHNV and CDR2 is YYDKDF (reference sequence). The CDR3 spans 15 residues. Trimming took off 3 bases at V and 0 bases at J, with 12 bases between the two ends. CDR3 DNA: TGTGCCACCAGCAGCGGGGGCATCCGCTCCTACGAGCAGTACTTC. It codes for CATSSGGIRSYEQYF.

This chain uses TRBV5-4 with TRBJ2-5, with D hard to call. This CDR3 region has 13 residues. V was clipped by 9 bases and J by 0 bases, with 12 bases between them. Germline CDR1 is SGHNT and CDR2 is YYREEE (reference sequence). CDR3 region: CAISTEDQETQYF. In nucleotides, the CDR3 is TGTGCCATCTCAACAGAAGACCAAGAGACCCAGTACTTC.

The table lists this clonotype with a few counts. This chain joins TRBV12-3 or TRBV12-4 and TRBJ1-1, with TRBD1 as a possible D gene (5 bases). The CDR3 has 14 amino acids. Trimming removed 1 base from V and 6 bases from J, with 12 bases in between. In DNA form, the CDR3 reads TGTGCCAGCAGTTTAGGGGACCGCCGGGCTGAAGCTTTCTTT. Protein sequence: CASSLGDRRAEAFF.

The V call is TRBV13, the J call TRBJ2-7, with D tentatively TRBD1 (6 bases). There are 14 residues in the CDR3. CDR1 and CDR2 (germline): PRHDT, FYEKMQ (reference sequence). Trimming took off 6 bases at V and 1 base at J, with 13 bases between the two ends. The CDR3 is CASRTRGRSYEQYF. CDR3 in DNA: TGTGCCAGCAGAACCAGGGGTAGATCCTACGAGCAGTACTTC.